This T cell receptor beta chain comes out of a study of blood T cell repertoires in COVID-19. At the level of the study: Both acute and convalescent COVID-19 samples were obtained from the United States, Italy and Spain. PBMCs, B-cell-depleted T cells, or T cells were the source of the cDNA or gDNA that made up the material.

The ends lost 5 bases at V and 3 bases at J; junction bases unmatched: 11. The germline V gene has CDR1 SGHRS and CDR2 YFSETQ. The CDR3 runs to 17 residues. In the original analysis: Estimated nucleated cell counts came from reference gene primer amplification. TCRdb's copy holds only in-frame clones and misses some; the assay was immunoSEQ multiplex PCR. V and J calls plus clone size are reproduced from that table; the DNA served to infer D and trimming. This table has about 130,000 clones, more than 80% appearing once. The sequencing input was peripheral blood. The clonotype comes from a woman aged 55-70 years with acute or convalescent COVID-19. The rearrangement links TRBV5-1 to TRBJ2-6; 7 nucleotides agree with TRBD1. CDR3 sequence (DNA): TGCGCCAGCAGGCGACAGGGTGGTTTTTTTGGGGCCAACGTCCTGACTTTC. Residues: CASRRQGGFFGANVLTF.